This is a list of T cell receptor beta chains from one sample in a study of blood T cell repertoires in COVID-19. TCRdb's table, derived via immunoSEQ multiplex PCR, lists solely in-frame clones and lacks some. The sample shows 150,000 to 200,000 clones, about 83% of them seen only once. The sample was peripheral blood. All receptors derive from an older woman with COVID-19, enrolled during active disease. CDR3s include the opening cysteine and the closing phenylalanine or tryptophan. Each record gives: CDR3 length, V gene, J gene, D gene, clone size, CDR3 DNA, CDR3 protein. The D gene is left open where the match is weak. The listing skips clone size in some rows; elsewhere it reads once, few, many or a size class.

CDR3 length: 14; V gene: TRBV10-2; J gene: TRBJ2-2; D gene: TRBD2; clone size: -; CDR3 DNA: TGCGCCAGCAGTGGGGAAGCGGGGGCCGGGGAGCTGTTTTTT; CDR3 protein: CASSGEAGAGELFF
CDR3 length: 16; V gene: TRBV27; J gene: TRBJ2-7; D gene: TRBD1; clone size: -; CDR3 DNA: TGTGCCAGCAGTAGACAGGGGGCTACGGAGGCCTACGAGCAGTACTTC; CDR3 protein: CASSRQGATEAYEQYF
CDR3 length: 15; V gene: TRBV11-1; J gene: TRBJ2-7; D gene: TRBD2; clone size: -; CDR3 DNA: TGTGCCAGCAGCCCGGGACTAGCGGGGGTTTACGAGCAGTACTTC; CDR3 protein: CASSPGLAGVYEQYF
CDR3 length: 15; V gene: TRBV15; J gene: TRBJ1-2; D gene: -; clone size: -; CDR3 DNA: TGTGCCACCAGCAGAGTGCAAGGGAGGAACTATGGCTACACCTTC; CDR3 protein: CATSRVQGRNYGYTF
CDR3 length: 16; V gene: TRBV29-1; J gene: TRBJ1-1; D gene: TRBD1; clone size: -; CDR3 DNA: TGCAGCGTTGAATCCCTAACAGGGGCTCTGGGCACTGAAGCTTTCTTT; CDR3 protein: CSVESLTGALGTEAFF
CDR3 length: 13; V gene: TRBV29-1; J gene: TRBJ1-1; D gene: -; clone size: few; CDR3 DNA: TGCAGCGTTGTAAGTCTGACCCGGGCTGAAGCTTTCTTT; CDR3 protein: CSVVSLTRAEAFF
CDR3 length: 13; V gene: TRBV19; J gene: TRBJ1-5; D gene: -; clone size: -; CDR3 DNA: TGTGCCAGTAGTCGATTGGTAGATCAGCCCCAGCATTTT; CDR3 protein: CASSRLVDQPQHF
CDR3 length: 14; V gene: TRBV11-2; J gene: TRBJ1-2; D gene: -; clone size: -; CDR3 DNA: TGTGCCAGCAGCATCGACCATCAGGGAAGTGGCTACACCTTC; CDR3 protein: CASSIDHQGSGYTF
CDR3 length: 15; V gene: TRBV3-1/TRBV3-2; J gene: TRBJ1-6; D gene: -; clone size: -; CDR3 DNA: TGTGCCAGCAGCCAAGGCCCAGGGGAAGGTTCACCCCTCCACTTT; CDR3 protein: CASSQGPGEGSPLHF
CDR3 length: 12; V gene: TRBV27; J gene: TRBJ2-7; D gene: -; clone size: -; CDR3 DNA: TGTGCCAGCAGTTTACTGGGGGGCGAGCAGTACTTC; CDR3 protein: CASSLLGGEQYF
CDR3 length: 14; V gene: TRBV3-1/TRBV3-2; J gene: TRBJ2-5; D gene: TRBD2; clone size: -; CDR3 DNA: TGTGCCAGCAGCCAAGAGGGACTAGCCCAGACCCAGTACTTC; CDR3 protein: CASSQEGLAQTQYF
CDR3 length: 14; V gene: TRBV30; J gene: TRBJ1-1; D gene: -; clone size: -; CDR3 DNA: TGTGCCTGGAGTATTTCCAGGGGAGAGACTGAAGCTTTCTTT; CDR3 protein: CAWSISRGETEAFF
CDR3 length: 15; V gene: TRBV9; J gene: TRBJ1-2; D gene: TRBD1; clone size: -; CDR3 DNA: TGTGCCAGCAGCGTAACAGGGGGCTCTGGCTATGGCTACACCTTC; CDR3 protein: CASSVTGGSGYGYTF
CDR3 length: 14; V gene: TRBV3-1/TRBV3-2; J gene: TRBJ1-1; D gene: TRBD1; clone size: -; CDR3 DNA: TGTGCCAGCAGCCAAAAGAGGGGGCCGGCTGAAGCTTTCTTT; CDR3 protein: CASSQKRGPAEAFF
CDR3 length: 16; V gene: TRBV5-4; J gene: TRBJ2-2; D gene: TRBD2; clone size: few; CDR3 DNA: TGTGCCAGCAGCTACGGACTAGCGGCGAACACCGGGGAGCTGTTTTTT; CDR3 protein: CASSYGLAANTGELFF
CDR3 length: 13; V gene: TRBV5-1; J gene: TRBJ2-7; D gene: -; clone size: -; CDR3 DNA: TGCGCCAGCAGCATTATTCAGAGGGGGGAGCAGTACTTC; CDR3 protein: CASSIIQRGEQYF
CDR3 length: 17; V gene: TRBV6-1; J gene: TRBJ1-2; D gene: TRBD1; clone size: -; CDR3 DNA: TGTGCCAGCAGTGGTCGCGGGACAGGCAAAACTAACTATGGCTACACCTTC; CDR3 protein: CASSGRGTGKTNYGYTF
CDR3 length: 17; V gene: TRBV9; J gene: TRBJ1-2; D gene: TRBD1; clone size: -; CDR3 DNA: TGTGCCAGCAGCGTAGCAGAACCGGGACAGGGTTATGTTGGCTACACCTTC; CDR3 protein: CASSVAEPGQGYVGYTF
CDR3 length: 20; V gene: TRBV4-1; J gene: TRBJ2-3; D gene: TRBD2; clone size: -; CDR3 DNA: TGCGCCAGCAGCCAAGACCGGGGCCCCGTGGGCGGGGGGGTCACAGATACGCAGTATTTT; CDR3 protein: CASSQDRGPVGGGVTDTQYF
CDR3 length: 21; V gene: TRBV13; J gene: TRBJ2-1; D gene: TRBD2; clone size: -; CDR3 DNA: TGTGCCAGCAGCTTATTTTGGGCCCCGGGACTAGCGGGGGGAAGCGGCAATGAGCAGTTCTTC; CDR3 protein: CASSLFWAPGLAGGSGNEQFF
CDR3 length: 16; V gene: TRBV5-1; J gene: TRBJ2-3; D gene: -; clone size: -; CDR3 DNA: TGCGCCAGCAGCTTGGCGGCAGGGCTAAGCACAGATACGCAGTATTTT; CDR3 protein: CASSLAAGLSTDTQYF
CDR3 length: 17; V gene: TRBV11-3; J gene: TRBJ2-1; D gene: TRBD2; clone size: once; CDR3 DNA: TGTGCCAGCAGCTTAGAGGGTAACGGGGGGGCTCTGTATGAGCAGTTCTTC; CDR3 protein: CASSLEGNGGALYEQFF
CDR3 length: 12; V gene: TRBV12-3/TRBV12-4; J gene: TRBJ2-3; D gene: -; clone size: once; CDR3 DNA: TGTGCCAGCAGCCCCCTCCCAGATACGCAGTATTTT; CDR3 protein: CASSPLPDTQYF
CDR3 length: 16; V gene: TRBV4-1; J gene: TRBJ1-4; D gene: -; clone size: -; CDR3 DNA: TGCGCCAGCAGCCGGGGGATCCCTGAGGGGGATGAAAAACTGTTTTTT; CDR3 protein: CASSRGIPEGDEKLFF
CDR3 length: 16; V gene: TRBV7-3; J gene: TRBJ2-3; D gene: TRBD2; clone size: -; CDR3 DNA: TGTGCCAGCAGACTCGGACTAGCGCAAGGCACAGATACGCAGTATTTT; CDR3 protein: CASRLGLAQGTDTQYF
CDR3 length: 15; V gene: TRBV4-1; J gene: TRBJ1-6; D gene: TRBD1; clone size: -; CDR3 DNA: TGCGCCAGCAGCCAAGATAGGACAGGGAGTTCACCCCTCCACTTT; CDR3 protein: CASSQDRTGSSPLHF
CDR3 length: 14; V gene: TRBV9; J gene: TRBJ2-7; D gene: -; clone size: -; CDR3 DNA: TGTGCCAGCAGCGCGGGACTGACCAACTACGAGCAGTACTTC; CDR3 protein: CASSAGLTNYEQYF
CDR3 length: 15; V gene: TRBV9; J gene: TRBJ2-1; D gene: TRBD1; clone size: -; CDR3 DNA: TGTGCCAGCAGCGCTACCGGGACAGGGGCCAATGAGCAGTTCTTC; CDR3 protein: CASSATGTGANEQFF
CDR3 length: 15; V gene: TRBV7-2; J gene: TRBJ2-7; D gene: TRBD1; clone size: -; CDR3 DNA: TGTGCCAGCAGCGCCCGATCCGGGACAGGGGGAGAGCAGTACTTC; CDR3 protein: CASSARSGTGGEQYF
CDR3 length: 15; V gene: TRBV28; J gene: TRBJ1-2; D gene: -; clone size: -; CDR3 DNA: TGTGCCAGCAGTTCCCTACGGGGGGCGGACTATGGCTACACCTTC; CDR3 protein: CASSSLRGADYGYTF
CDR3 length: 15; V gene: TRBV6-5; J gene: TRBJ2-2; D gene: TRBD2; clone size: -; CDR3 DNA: TGTGCCAGCAGCCAAACGCGCGGGGGGGCCGGGGAGCTGTTTTTT; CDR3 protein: CASSQTRGGAGELFF
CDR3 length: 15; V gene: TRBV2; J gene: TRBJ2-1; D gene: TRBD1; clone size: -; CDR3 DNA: TGTGCCAGCAGTTTCTCCCGGACAGGCTACAATGAGCAGTTCTTC; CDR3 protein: CASSFSRTGYNEQFF
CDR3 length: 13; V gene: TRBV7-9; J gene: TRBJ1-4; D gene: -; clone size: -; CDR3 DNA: TGTGCCAGCAGCTTAGCGGAGGTGGAAAAACTGTTTTTT; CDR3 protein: CASSLAEVEKLFF
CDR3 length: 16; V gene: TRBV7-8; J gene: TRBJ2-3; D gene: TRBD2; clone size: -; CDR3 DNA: TGTGCCAGCAGCAGCCTAGCGGGGGGCAGCACAGATACGCAGTATTTT; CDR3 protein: CASSSLAGGSTDTQYF
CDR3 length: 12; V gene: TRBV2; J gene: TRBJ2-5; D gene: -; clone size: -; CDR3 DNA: TGTGCCAGCAGTGTTCTCGGGGAGACCCAGTACTTC; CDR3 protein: CASSVLGETQYF
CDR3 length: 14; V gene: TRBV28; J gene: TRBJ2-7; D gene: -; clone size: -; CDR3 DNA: TGTGCCAGCACAAGTAGCCTCTGGGCCTACGAGCAGTACTTC; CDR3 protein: CASTSSLWAYEQYF
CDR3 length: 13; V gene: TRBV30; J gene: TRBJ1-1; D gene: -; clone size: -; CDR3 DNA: TGTGCCTGGAGTTCTCAGGGGTACACTGAAGCTTTCTTT; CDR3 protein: CAWSSQGYTEAFF
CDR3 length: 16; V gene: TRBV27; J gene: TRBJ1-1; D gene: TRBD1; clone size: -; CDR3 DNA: TGTGCCAGCTCGATTGGACAGGTGCGGCTTATCACTGAAGCTTTCTTT; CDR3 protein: CASSIGQVRLITEAFF
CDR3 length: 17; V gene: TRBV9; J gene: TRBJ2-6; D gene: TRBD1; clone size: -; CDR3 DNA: TGTGCCAGCAGCGTGGGACAGGGGCTGTGGGGGGCCAACGTCCTGACTTTC; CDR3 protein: CASSVGQGLWGANVLTF
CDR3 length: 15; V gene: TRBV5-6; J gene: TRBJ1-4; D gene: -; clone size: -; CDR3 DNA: TGTGCCAGCACTGCCCCCAGGGCTGGTAATGAAAAACTGTTTTTT; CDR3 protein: CASTAPRAGNEKLFF
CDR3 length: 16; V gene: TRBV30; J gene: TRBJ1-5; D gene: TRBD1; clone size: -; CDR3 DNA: TGTGCCTGGAGTGCAGGAAGACAGGGGAGTGGGCAGCCCCAGCATTTT; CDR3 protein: CAWSAGRQGSGQPQHF
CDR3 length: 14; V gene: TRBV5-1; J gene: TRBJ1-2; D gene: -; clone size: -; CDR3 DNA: TGCGCCAGCAGCTCGCTTCGGGATAACTATGGCTACACCTTC; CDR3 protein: CASSSLRDNYGYTF
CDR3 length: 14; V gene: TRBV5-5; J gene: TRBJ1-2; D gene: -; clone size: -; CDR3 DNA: TGTGCCAGCAGCCCCCTAACCGTGCCTTCTGGCTACACCTTC; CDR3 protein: CASSPLTVPSGYTF
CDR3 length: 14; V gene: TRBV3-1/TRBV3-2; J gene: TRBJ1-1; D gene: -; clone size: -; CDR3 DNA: TGTGCCAGCAGCCAAGGAACAGGGAACACTGAAGCTTTCTTT; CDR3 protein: CASSQGTGNTEAFF
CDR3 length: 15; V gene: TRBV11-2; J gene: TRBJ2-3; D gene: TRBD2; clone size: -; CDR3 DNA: TGTGCCAGCAGCCCAGCGGGGGGAGTCGGGAATACGCAGTATTTT; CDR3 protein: CASSPAGGVGNTQYF
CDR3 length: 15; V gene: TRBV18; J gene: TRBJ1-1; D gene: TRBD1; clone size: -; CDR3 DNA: TGTGCCAGCTCACCCTCGGGACAGGGGGAAACTGAAGCTTTCTTT; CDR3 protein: CASSPSGQGETEAFF
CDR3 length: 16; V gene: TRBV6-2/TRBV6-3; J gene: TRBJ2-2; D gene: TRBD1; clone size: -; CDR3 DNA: TGTGCCAGCAGTTACTCCGGGACAGGCGACACCGGGGAGCTGTTTTTT; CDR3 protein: CASSYSGTGDTGELFF
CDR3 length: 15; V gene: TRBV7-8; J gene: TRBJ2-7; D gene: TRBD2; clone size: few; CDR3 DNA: TGTGCCAGCAGCTTTACTAGCGGACTCTCCTACGAGCAGTACTTC; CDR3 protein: CASSFTSGLSYEQYF
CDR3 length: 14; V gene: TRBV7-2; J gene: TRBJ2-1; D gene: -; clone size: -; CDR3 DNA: TGTGCCAGCAGCTTAGCTCGGGTAATTAATGAGCAGTTCTTC; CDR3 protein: CASSLARVINEQFF
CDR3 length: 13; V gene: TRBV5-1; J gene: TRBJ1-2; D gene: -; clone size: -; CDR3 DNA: TGCGCCAGCAGCTTGGAGGGGATGGCGGGCTACACCTTC; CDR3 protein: CASSLEGMAGYTF
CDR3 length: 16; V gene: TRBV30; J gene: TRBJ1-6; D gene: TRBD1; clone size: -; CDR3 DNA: TGTGCCTGGAGTGTAGAGGGGGCCCCTGGGAATTCACCCCTCCACTTT; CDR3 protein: CAWSVEGAPGNSPLHF
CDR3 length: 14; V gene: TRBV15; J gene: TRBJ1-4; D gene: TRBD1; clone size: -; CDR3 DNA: TGTGCCACCAACGACCAGGGGGCAAATGAAAAACTGTTTTTT; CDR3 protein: CATNDQGANEKLFF
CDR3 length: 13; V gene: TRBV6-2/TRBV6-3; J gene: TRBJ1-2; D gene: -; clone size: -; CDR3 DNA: TGTGCCAGCAGTTTCACGGGGGAGGCTGGCTACACCTTC; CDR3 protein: CASSFTGEAGYTF
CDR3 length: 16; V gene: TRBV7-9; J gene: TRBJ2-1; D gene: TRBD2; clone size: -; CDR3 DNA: TGTGCCAGCAGCTTATTGGCTAGCGGGGGGGCTGATGAGCAGTTCTTC; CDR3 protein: CASSLLASGGADEQFF
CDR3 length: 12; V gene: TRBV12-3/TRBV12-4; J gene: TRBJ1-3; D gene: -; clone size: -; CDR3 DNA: TGTGCCAGCAGTTTGACGGACACCACCATATATTTT; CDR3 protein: CASSLTDTTIYF